These T cell receptor beta chains were read from a single sample in a study of blood T cell repertoires in COVID-19. Method: immunoSEQ multiplex PCR; TCRdb's copy keeps in-frame clones and lacks some. The sample has around 100,000 clones, 85% seen once; the top ten hold about an eighth. Sequenced input: peripheral blood. These receptors were collected from a man aged 50 to 60 with active or convalescent COVID-19. Both conserved end residues are part of each CDR3. D genes are given only for firm matches. Clone size is given for some rows only: seen once, a few or many times, or a class if the clone is expanded.

TRBD1	TRBV10-3	.	TRBJ1-4	CAIGTGTANEKLFF	TGTGCCATCGGGACAGGGACGGCTAATGAAAAACTGTTTTTT
.	TRBV25-1	.	TRBJ1-6	CASSELRDTDSPLHF	TGTGCCAGCAGTGAATTAAGGGACACAGATTCACCCCTCCACTTT
.	TRBV5-8	.	TRBJ2-7	CASSLAKRAAAYEQYF	TGTGCCAGCAGCTTGGCCAAGAGAGCGGCAGCCTACGAGCAGTACTTC
.	TRBV25-1	.	TRBJ1-2	CASSDILGYTF	TGTGCCAGCAGTGACATTTTGGGCTACACCTTC
.	TRBV6-5	.	TRBJ2-7	CASSSGDRYEQYF	TGTGCCAGCAGTTCTGGAGACCGCTACGAGCAGTACTTC
TRBD2	TRBV19	.	TRBJ2-7	CASSIASGGPSYEQYF	TGTGCCAGTAGTATAGCTAGCGGGGGACCCTCCTACGAGCAGTACTTC
TRBD1	TRBV18	.	TRBJ1-1	CASSLGTGRITEAFF	TGTGCCAGCTCACTGGGGACAGGGCGAATCACTGAAGCTTTCTTT
.	TRBV9	.	TRBJ2-2	CASSVGGIPTGELFF	TGTGCCAGCAGCGTAGGCGGGATCCCGACCGGGGAGCTGTTTTTT
.	TRBV5-1	.	TRBJ2-7	CASSLEPLNSYEQYF	TGCGCCAGCAGCTTGGAGCCCCTAAACTCCTACGAGCAGTACTTC
.	TRBV7-2	.	TRBJ1-1	CASSLGQGAFMNTEAFF	TGTGCCAGCAGCTTAGGGCAGGGTGCCTTCATGAACACTGAAGCTTTCTTT
TRBD1	TRBV2	once	TRBJ1-6	CASSPRDRGFLHF	TGTGCCAGCAGCCCCCGGGACAGGGGGTTCCTCCACTTT
TRBD1	TRBV28	few	TRBJ2-7	CASSPNRDSDEQYF	TGTGCCAGCAGCCCAAACAGGGACAGCGACGAGCAGTACTTC
.	TRBV3-1/TRBV3-2	.	TRBJ2-5	CASSLELGTQYF	TGTGCCAGCAGCTTGGAGCTCGGGACCCAGTACTTC
TRBD1	TRBV10-3	once	TRBJ1-2	CAISLDRAYGYTF	TGTGCCATCAGCCTGGACAGGGCCTATGGCTACACCTTC
TRBD2	TRBV2	.	TRBJ2-3	CASSEFSAGGLDTQYF	TGTGCCAGCAGTGAATTTTCCGCGGGAGGCCTGGATACGCAGTATTTT
.	TRBV28	.	TRBJ1-4	CAISDRPNEKLFF	TGTGCCATCTCGGACAGACCTAATGAAAAACTGTTTTTT
.	TRBV19	.	TRBJ1-1	CASRTLTTQGGGTEAFF	TGTGCCAGTAGGACTCTTACGACACAGGGTGGCGGCACTGAAGCTTTCTTT
.	TRBV29-1	few	TRBJ1-1	CSVVALEAMVQWAFF	TGCAGCGTTGTAGCGTTAGAGGCTATGGTTCAGTGGGCTTTCTTT
.	TRBV27	.	TRBJ2-3	CASSLSRAGTDTQYF	TGTGCCAGCAGTCTCAGCAGGGCTGGCACAGATACGCAGTATTTT
.	TRBV11-3	once	TRBJ2-2	CASTGNRNTGELFF	TGTGCCAGCACCGGGAACAGGAACACCGGGGAGCTGTTTTTT
.	TRBV15	.	TRBJ1-4	CATSIQRTLGSEKLFF	TGTGCCACCAGCATCCAACGGACTTTGGGTAGTGAAAAACTGTTTTTT
TRBD2	TRBV28	.	TRBJ2-5	CASSHRDYRGQETQYF	TGTGCCAGCAGTCACCGGGACTACAGAGGTCAAGAGACCCAGTACTTC
.	TRBV28	.	TRBJ2-7	CASSLGVVGGYEQYF	TGTGCCAGCAGTTTAGGGGTAGTAGGGGGCTACGAGCAGTACTTC
.	TRBV5-6	.	TRBJ2-6	CASSSQGGGANVLTF	TGTGCCAGCAGCTCACAGGGCGGTGGGGCCAACGTCCTGACTTTC
TRBD1	TRBV5-1	.	TRBJ2-2	CASSPQGAGPGELFF	TGCGCCAGCAGCCCGCAGGGGGCGGGTCCCGGGGAGCTGTTTTTT
TRBD1	TRBV19	.	TRBJ1-5	CASSVRGPDQPQHF	TGTGCCAGTAGTGTCAGGGGGCCCGATCAGCCCCAGCATTTT
.	TRBV6-5	few	TRBJ2-2	CASSFRDGELFF	TGTGCCAGCAGTTTCAGGGACGGGGAGCTGTTTTTT
TRBD1	TRBV5-1	.	TRBJ1-2	CASSPGQGANGYTF	TGCGCCAGCAGCCCAGGACAGGGGGCTAATGGCTACACCTTC
TRBD2	TRBV28	.	TRBJ2-7	CASSPVLSSREDGLYEQYF	TGTGCCAGCAGCCCCGTGCTTTCATCGCGGGAGGATGGGTTATACGAGCAGTACTTC
.	TRBV5-1	.	TRBJ2-2	CASSWNTGFNTGELFF	TGCGCCAGCAGCTGGAACACAGGGTTTAACACCGGGGAGCTGTTTTTT
.	TRBV7-2	.	TRBJ1-6	CASSSSGPNNNSPLHF	TGTGCCAGCAGTTCGTCAGGGCCCAACAATAATTCACCCCTCCACTTT
.	TRBV20-1	.	TRBJ1-1	CSASSEGVGSEAFF	TGCAGTGCTAGTAGTGAAGGGGTGGGTTCTGAAGCTTTCTTT
.	TRBV18	.	TRBJ2-5	CASSPPRRETQYF	TGTGCCAGCTCCCCCCCTAGACGAGAGACCCAGTACTTC
.	TRBV20-1	.	TRBJ1-6	CSASRQGGNSPLHF	TGCAGTGCTAGTCGGCAAGGGGGTAATTCACCCCTCCACTTT
TRBD2	TRBV30	.	TRBJ2-2	CAWISGSLPTGELFF	TGTGCCTGGATTAGCGGGTCCCTCCCCACCGGGGAGCTGTTTTTT
TRBD2	TRBV19	.	TRBJ2-1	CASSIWAASGNNEQFF	TGTGCCAGTAGTATCTGGGCGGCTAGCGGGAACAATGAGCAGTTCTTC
TRBD1	TRBV10-3	.	TRBJ1-2	CAISWGQGDGYTF	TGTGCCATCAGTTGGGGACAGGGGGATGGCTACACCTTC
.	TRBV2	.	TRBJ1-4	CASRRGGNEKLFF	TGTGCCAGCAGAAGGGGGGGTAATGAAAAACTGTTTTTT
.	TRBV5-1	.	TRBJ2-7	CASSFGSSYEQYF	TGCGCCAGCAGCTTTGGGAGCTCCTACGAGCAGTACTTC
.	TRBV6-5	.	TRBJ2-1	CASRPSSYNEQFF	TGTGCCAGCCGTCCTAGCTCCTACAATGAGCAGTTCTTC
TRBD1	TRBV15	.	TRBJ2-2	CATSSLQGVSTGELFF	TGTGCCACCAGCAGCCTACAGGGGGTGTCCACCGGGGAGCTGTTTTTT